Listed here are 9 T cell receptor beta chains from one sample, sequenced in a study of CD8+CD57+ T cells in acquired aplastic anemia. Genomic DNA acted as the template from which TCR beta VDJ combination and CDR3 sequence profiling were carried out. MiXCR, applied by TCRdb to the reads, yields one record per CDR3 protein. The sample consists of about 180,000 distinct CDR3 sequences, 46% of them appearing once. Input material: sorted CD4+, CD8+, or CD8+CD57+ T cells (not recorded which) from PBMCs. Receptor source: a human donor in good health.

This clonotype was picked up many times. This chain connects TRBV11-3 to TRBJ2-1; TRBD1 aligns across 7 bases. V shed 5 bases, J shed 15 bases, and the junction held 10 bases outside the gene matches. The CDR3 is 12 residues long. Germline lookup yields CDR1 SGHNT and CDR2 YENEEA. In DNA, the CDR3 is TGTGCCAGCAGCCACAGCACAGGGGTATCGTTCTTC. This translates into CASSHSTGVSFF. The whole variable domain, filled in from reference TRBV11-3 and TRBJ2-1, reads EAGVVQSPRYKIIEKKQPVAFWCNPISGHNTLYWYLQNLGQGPELLIRYENEEAVDDSQLPKDRFSAERLKGVDSTLKIQPAELGDSAVYLCASSHSTGVSFFGPGTRLTVL.

The V and J genes are TRBV15 and TRBJ2-7; 12 nucleotides align to TRBD2. With V trimmed by 5 bases and J by 7 bases, 12 bases remained unmatched. Per germline, CDR1 LNHNV and CDR2 YYDKDF (reference sequence). The CDR3 is 16 residues long. CDR3 amino acids: CATSELAGGTLGEQYF. The CDR3 DNA sequence: TGTGCCACCAGCGAGCTAGCGGGGGGGACGTTGGGGGAGCAGTACTTC.

A few counts support this clonotype. The chain employs TRBV2 and TRBJ1-1; no firm D call. CDR1 and CDR2 (germline): SNHLY, FYNNEI. The CDR3 length is 13 residues. Trimming left V 2 bases short and J 11 bases short, with 15 bases between. This CDR3 reads CASSEYGYLVAFF. CDR3 DNA sequence: TGTGCCAGCAGTGAATATGGTTATTTAGTGGCTTTCTTT. The full variable domain, in which reference TRBV2 and TRBJ1-1 provide the parts outside the CDR3, is EPEVTQTPSHQVTQMGQEVILRCVPISNHLYFYWYRQILGQKVEFLVSFYNNEISEKSEIFDDQFSVERPDGSNFTLKIRSTKLEDSAMYFCASSEYGYLVAFFGQGTRLTVV.

The J gene is TRBJ2-4, the V gene TRBV19; 8 bases map to TRBD1. J was trimmed by 2 bases and V by 6 bases; bases with no gene match: 18. Per the germline V gene, CDR1 is LNHDA and CDR2 is SQIVND (reference sequence). The CDR3 is 19 residues long. The CDR3 reads CASSPGGAGTGRTKNIQYF. The CDR3, as DNA: TGTGCCAGTAGCCCTGGAGGGGCGGGGACAGGTCGTACCAAAAACATTCAGTACTTC.

J is TRBJ2-5 and V is TRBV29-1; TRBD1 matches 9 bases. Germline V gene data show CDR1 as SQVTM and CDR2 as ANQGSEA. After removal of 7 bases from V and 2 bases from J, the junction contained 5 bases not matched to a gene. The CDR3 runs 13 residues. The CDR3 loop reads CSATGTGQETQYF. CDR3 nucleotides: TGCAGCGCGACTGGGACAGGGCAAGAGACCCAGTACTTC.

The chain links TRBV7-2 to TRBJ2-3; maybe TRBD2 (6 bases). Trimming took off 1 base at V and 1 base at J, with 18 bases between the two ends. The CDR3 consists of 18 residues. CDR1 and CDR2 (germline): SGHTA, FQGNSA. This chain's CDR3 is CASSLGLPGVAGTDTQYF. CDR3 DNA sequence: TGTGCCAGCAGCTTAGGGCTACCGGGAGTAGCTGGCACAGATACGCAGTATTTT.

This clonotype was detected many times. The chain carries TRBV7-9 and TRBJ2-1; 11 bases line up with TRBD2. The CDR3 sequence is 15 residues long. V trimming: 5 bases; J trimming: 5 bases; junction bases outside the gene matches: 5. Per germline, CDR1 SEHNR and CDR2 FQNEAQ (reference sequence). Written as DNA, the CDR3 is TGTGCCAGCAGCCGACTAGCGGGAATGAACAATGAGCAGTTCTTC. Its protein product is CASSRLAGMNNEQFF. Full variable domain (remainder filled in from reference TRBV7-9 and TRBJ2-1): DTGVSQNPRHKITKRGQNVTFRCDPISEHNRLYWYRQTLGQGPEFLTYFQNEAQLEKSRLLSDRFSAERPKGSFSTLEIQRTEQGDSAMYLCASSRLAGMNNEQFFGPGTRLTVL.

This clonotype occurred many times. The gene calls are TRBV24-1 and TRBJ2-2, with 9 bases lining up with TRBD1. Germline V lookup: CDR1 KGHDR, CDR2 SFDVKD. The trim removed 9 bases at V and 5 bases at J, leaving 9 bases unmatched. The CDR3 is 15 amino acids. CDR3 region: CATAPGQGYTGELFF. The CDR3 region has the DNA TGTGCCACCGCTCCGGGACAGGGATATACCGGGGAGCTGTTTTTT.

Turning to this clonotype: Germline is not matched at one junction end, which may reflect a read error. This rearrangement joins TRBV10-3 to TRBJ1-6; tentative D call: TRBD1 (5 bases). Germline loops: CDR1 ENHRY, CDR2 SYGVKD. CDR3 size: 16 residues. In DNA form, the CDR3 reads TGTGCCAGCAGTTCTCCGCCAGGGCAAAGGGATTCACCCCTCCACTTT. Translation gives CASSSPPGQRDSPLHF.